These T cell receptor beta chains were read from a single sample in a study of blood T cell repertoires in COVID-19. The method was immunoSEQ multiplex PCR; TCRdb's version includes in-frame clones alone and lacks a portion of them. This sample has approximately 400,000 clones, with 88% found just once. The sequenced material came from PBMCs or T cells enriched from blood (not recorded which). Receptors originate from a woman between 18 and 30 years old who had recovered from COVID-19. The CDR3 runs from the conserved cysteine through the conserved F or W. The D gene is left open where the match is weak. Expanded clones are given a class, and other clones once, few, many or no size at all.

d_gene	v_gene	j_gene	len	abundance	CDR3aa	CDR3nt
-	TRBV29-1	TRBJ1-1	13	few	CSVRWGRNTEAFF	TGCAGCGTCCGATGGGGCCGGAACACTGAAGCTTTCTTT
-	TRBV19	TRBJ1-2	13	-	CASSIGPYYGYTF	TGTGCCAGTAGTATCGGTCCCTACTATGGCTACACCTTC
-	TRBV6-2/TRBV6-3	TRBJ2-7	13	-	CASSLADSYEQYF	TGTGCCAGCAGTTTGGCCGATTCCTACGAGCAGTACTTC
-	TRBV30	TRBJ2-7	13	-	CAWSVALSYEQYF	TGTGCCTGGAGTGTAGCTCTTTCCTACGAGCAGTACTTC
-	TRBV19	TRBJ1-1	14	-	CASTPATVNTEAFF	TGTGCCAGTACCCCGGCAACAGTTAACACTGAAGCTTTCTTT
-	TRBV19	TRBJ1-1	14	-	CASSITGSGTEAFF	TGTGCCAGTAGTATCACTGGGTCGGGTACTGAAGCTTTCTTT
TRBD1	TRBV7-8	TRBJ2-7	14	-	CASSIGQEIYEQYF	TGTGCCAGCAGCATCGGACAGGAGATATACGAGCAGTACTTC
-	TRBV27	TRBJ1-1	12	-	CASRTPYAEAFF	TGTGCCAGCAGGACTCCATACGCTGAAGCTTTCTTT
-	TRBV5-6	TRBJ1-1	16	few	CASSLASWGVNTEAFF	TGTGCCAGCAGCTTGGCCTCGTGGGGGGTGAACACTGAAGCTTTCTTT
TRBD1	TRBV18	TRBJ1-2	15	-	CASSPSGQGGYGYTF	TGTGCCAGCTCACCATCAGGACAGGGCGGCTATGGCTACACCTTC
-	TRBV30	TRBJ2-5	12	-	CAWSVRHETQYF	TGTGCCTGGAGTGTCAGGCACGAGACCCAGTACTTC
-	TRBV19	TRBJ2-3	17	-	CASSIDGPAHSTDTQYF	TGTGCCAGTAGTATAGATGGGCCCGCGCATAGCACAGATACGCAGTATTTT
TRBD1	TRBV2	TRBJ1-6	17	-	CASSLGQESSYNSPLHF	TGTGCCAGCAGCCTAGGACAGGAGAGCTCCTATAATTCACCCCTCCACTTT
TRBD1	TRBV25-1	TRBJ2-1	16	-	CASRNSGTVSYNEQFF	TGTGCCAGCAGAAACTCCGGGACAGTCTCCTACAATGAGCAGTTCTTC
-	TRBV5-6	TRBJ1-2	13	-	CASSDVGGNGYTF	TGTGCCAGCTCCGATGTTGGGGGGAATGGCTACACCTTC
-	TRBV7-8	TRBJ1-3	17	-	CASSLVQQGRSGNTIYF	TGTGCCAGCAGCTTAGTGCAGCAGGGAAGGTCCGGAAACACCATATATTTT
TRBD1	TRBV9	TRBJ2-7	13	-	CASSEGQGYEQYF	TGTGCCAGCAGCGAGGGACAGGGCTACGAGCAGTACTTC
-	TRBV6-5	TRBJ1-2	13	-	CASSYDTSWGYTF	TGTGCCAGCAGTTACGATACTTCTTGGGGCTACACCTTC